Each of the 23 T cell receptor beta chains below was sequenced from the same sample in a study of OX40 agonist ivuxolimab in advanced cancers. The protocol was immunoSEQ multiplex PCR, while the TCRdb copy is restricted to in-frame clones and leaves out a portion. The sample yields about 72,000 clones, roughly 80% seen once. Sequencing used CD4+ or CD8+ T cells sorted from blood, obtained in a trial of the OX40 agonist ivuxolimab. Receptors originate from an adult with an advanced solid tumor such as melanoma, head and neck, liver or kidney cancer.

The J gene is TRBJ2-7, the V gene TRBV19, with a weak D call TRBD1 (8 bases). Germline V lookup: CDR1 LNHDA, CDR2 SQIVND (reference sequence). The CDR3 loop spans 14 amino acids. With 10 bases removed from V and 3 bases from J, the gap between germline ends came to 19 bases. The CDR3 region has the DNA TGTGCCACCCAACAGGGGGGGAGCTTCTACGAGCAGTACTTC. Residues: CATQQGGSFYEQYF.

CDR3 region: CASSEAGFSNQPQHF. In nucleotides, the CDR3 is TGTGCCAGCAGTGAGGCAGGGTTTAGCAATCAGCCCCAGCATTTT. V is TRBV6-1 and J is TRBJ1-5; TRBD1 might be the D (5 bases). V lost 3 bases to trimming and J lost 0 bases, with 9 bases between them. Germline-derived CDR1 and CDR2 are MNHNS and SASEGT. The CDR3 is 15 amino acids.

The chain recombines TRBV7-6 with TRBJ1-5, with a possible D match to TRBD1 (6 bases). Germline V lookup: CDR1 SGHVS, CDR2 FNYEAQ. The V end was cut by 3 bases, the J end by 4 bases, with 13 bases between. This CDR3 is built from 15 residues. The CDR3 DNA reads TGTGCCAGCAGCTTCTCCATCGGACAGAATCAGCCCCAGCATTTT. It codes for CASSFSIGQNQPQHF.

This chain connects TRBV4-1 to TRBJ2-7; TRBD1 matches 7 bases. There are 19 residues in the CDR3. J was trimmed by 0 bases and V by 4 bases; bases with no gene match: 18. Germline assignment: CDR1 MGHRA and CDR2 YSYEKL. The CDR3 DNA sequence: TGCGCCAGCAGCCGCAAAAAAGGGTTAGGACAGGCGGTCTCCTACGAGCAGTACTTC. Translated, it gives CASSRKKGLGQAVSYEQYF.

By frequency in the sample, this clone is medium-sized. This chain links TRBV6-1 with TRBJ1-6; no firm D call. The CDR3 is 15 amino acids. Germline CDR1 and CDR2: MNHNS and SASEGT. The V and J ends lost 2 bases and 8 bases respectively, with 13 bases between them. CDR3 sequence (DNA): TGTGCCAGCAGTGAACAGCAGTGGTCGGATTCACCCCTCCACTTT. Protein: CASSEQQWSDSPLHF.

This clone came up a few times. The chain joins TRBV5-6 to TRBJ1-4, with a weak D call TRBD1 (5 bases). Germline V gives CDR1 SGHDT, CDR2 YYEEEE. Trimming left V 1 base short and J 3 bases short, with 7 bases between. The CDR3 loop spans 14 amino acids. The CDR3 is CASSLRQPNEKLFF. In DNA, the CDR3 is TGTGCCAGCAGCTTGCGACAGCCTAATGAAAAACTGTTTTTT.

The V gene is TRBV9, the J gene TRBJ2-7; TRBD2 agrees at 8 bases. V lost 3 bases and J lost 4; bases outside the gene matches: 6. The CDR3 length is 14 residues. Germline values: CDR1 SGDLS, CDR2 YYNGEE. The CDR3 DNA sequence: TGTGCCAGCAGCGCCGGGACTAGAGATTACGAGCAGTACTTC. It specifies CASSAGTRDYEQYF.

The V gene is TRBV14, the J gene TRBJ2-2; 7 bases line up with TRBD2. The V segment lost 1 base and the J segment 7 bases; nucleotides outside the gene matches: 6. Germline V gene lookup returns CDR1 SGHDN and CDR2 FVKESK. The CDR3 length is 15 residues. The CDR3 region is CASSQVAGVGGELFF. For the CDR3, the DNA is TGTGCCAGCAGCCAAGTAGCGGGTGTTGGCGGGGAGCTGTTTTTT. Variable domain in full (rest from reference TRBV14 and TRBJ2-2): EAGVTQFPSHSVIEKGQTVTLRCDPISGHDNLYWYRRVMGKEIKFLLHFVKESKQDESGMPNNRFLAERTGGTYSTLKVQPAELEDSGVYFCASSQVAGVGGELFFGEGSRLTVL.

This sequence joins TRBV7-9 and TRBJ1-1; D is undetermined. V was shortened by 2 bases and J by 0 bases, with 7 bases between the two germline ends. The length of the CDR3 is 14 residues. Germline V gene data show CDR1 as SEHNR and CDR2 as FQNEAQ (reference sequence). CDR3 coding DNA: TGTGCCAGCAGCTTATTTGCCATGAACACTGAAGCTTTCTTT. As protein: CASSLFAMNTEAFF.

This chain joins TRBV7-9 and TRBJ2-7; D may match TRBD1 or TRBD2 (6 bases each). V was pared by 3 bases and J by 3 bases, with 12 bases between. The CDR3 contains 14 residues. Germline V lookup: CDR1 SEHNR, CDR2 FQNEAQ (reference sequence). The chain's CDR3 is CASSFVEGGYEQYF. The DNA of the CDR3 is TGTGCCAGCAGCTTCGTAGAGGGGGGCTACGAGCAGTACTTC.

This clone was counted between two and nine times. The CDR3 region has the DNA TGTGCCAGCTCACCAGGGACAGGGGCCGTCGAGCAGTACTTC. As protein: CASSPGTGAVEQYF. The chain couples TRBV18 to TRBJ2-7; 10 bases align to TRBD1. The CDR3 covers 14 residues. The germline V gene has CDR1 KGHSH and CDR2 LQKENI. V lost 2 bases to trimming and J lost 6 bases; unmatched junction nucleotides: 4.

The chain couples TRBV19 to TRBJ2-3; 10 bases are a match to TRBD2. Per the germline V gene, CDR1 is LNHDA and CDR2 is SQIVND (reference sequence). The CDR3 is made up of 21 amino acids. V lost 1 base and J lost 2; bases outside the gene matches: 18. CDR3 protein: CASSIGAVAGGSRHYTDTQYF. The CDR3 DNA reads TGTGCCAGTAGTATAGGGGCGGTAGCGGGGGGATCACGCCACTACACAGATACGCAGTATTTT.

V is TRBV6-5 and J is TRBJ1-2; D perhaps matches TRBD1 (6 bases). The germline V gene encodes CDR1 MNHEY and CDR2 SVGAGI. Trimming removed 6 bases at V and 2 bases at J, with 10 bases between. This CDR3 is 13 amino acids long. The CDR3 nucleotides are TGTGCCAGCAGACGACAGGAGAACTATGGCTACACCTTC. This codes for CASRRQENYGYTF.

This clone was detected once. V and J are TRBV5-8 and TRBJ2-1; no clear D. The CDR3 runs 12 residues. Looked up from germline, CDR1 is SGHTS and CDR2 is YDEGEE. Trimming stripped 0 bases from V and 13 bases from J, with 11 bases between. This chain's CDR3 is CASSLVLEDQFF. The CDR3, as DNA: TGTGCCAGCAGCTTGGTCCTAGAAGACCAGTTCTTC.

This clone is termed medium-sized (0.01 to 0.1%). Other DNA sequences from this sample encode an identical CDR3 as well. V gene TRBV9 combines with J gene TRBJ1-5; D remains ambiguous. Looked up from germline, CDR1 is SGDLS and CDR2 is YYNGEE. The CDR3 consists of 14 residues. Trimming stripped 0 bases from V and 3 bases from J, with 7 bases between. For the CDR3, the DNA is TGTGCCAGCAGCGTAGGCGGTCCCAATCAGCCCCAGCATTTT. It is translated as CASSVGGPNQPQHF.

This chain uses TRBV7-2 with TRBJ1-1, with TRBD1 identical over 7 bases. The germline V gene has CDR1 SGHTA and CDR2 FQGNSA. The CDR3 has 18 amino acids. Germline trimming cut 5 bases from V and 5 bases from J; bases unmatched to any gene: 20. CDR3 protein: CASSPRGGRGREETEAFF. CDR3 bases: TGTGCCAGCAGCCCCAGGGGGGGGCGAGGGCGGGAAGAAACTGAAGCTTTCTTT.

The rearrangement uses TRBV7-9 and TRBJ2-1; no clear D gene. Trimming stripped 3 bases from V and 8 bases from J, with 11 bases between. This CDR3 has 13 amino acids. CDR1 SEHNR and CDR2 FQNEAQ come from the germline V gene (reference sequence). The CDR3 loop is CASSFSAGDEQFF. Written as DNA, the CDR3 is TGTGCCAGCAGCTTTAGTGCAGGCGATGAGCAGTTCTTC.

The chain joins TRBV29-1 to TRBJ1-2, with TRBD1 matching over 7 bases. The CDR3 loop spans 14 amino acids. The V segment lost 4 bases and the J segment 7 bases; nucleotides outside the gene matches: 12. CDR1 and CDR2 (germline): SQVTM, ANQGSEA. This CDR3 is CSVVGQGQMGGYTF. The CDR3 nucleotides read TGCAGCGTTGTTGGTCAGGGACAGATGGGTGGCTACACCTTC.

This chain uses TRBV7-2 with TRBJ1-2; weak D call: TRBD1 (6 bases). CDR3 length equals 15 residues. Germline-derived CDR1 and CDR2 are SGHTA and FQGNSA. The ends were cut back, 1 base at V and 7 bases at J, with 16 bases in the middle. The CDR3 spells CASSLVAGEEVGYTF. CDR3 coding DNA: TGTGCCAGCAGCTTAGTGGCAGGGGAAGAAGTTGGCTACACCTTC.

This rearrangement joins TRBV11-2 to TRBJ1-6; 8 bases fit TRBD1. J lost 7 bases, V lost 1 base, and 3 bases had no gene match. The CDR3 runs 15 residues. Germline V CDR1 and CDR2: SGHAT, FQNNGV. CDR3 bases: TGTGCCAGCAGCTTAGGACGACAGGGGAATTCACCCCTCCACTTT. Translation: CASSLGRQGNSPLHF. Together with reference TRBV11-2 and TRBJ1-6, the CDR3 gives the full variable domain: EAGVAQSPRYKIIEKRQSVAFWCNPISGHATLYWYQQILGQGPKLLIQFQNNGVVDDSQLPKDRFSAERLKGVDSTLKIQPAKLEDSAVYLCASSLGRQGNSPLHFGNGTRLTVT.

The chain employs TRBV25-1 and TRBJ1-1; 10 bases are a match to TRBD1. Trimming cost V 3 bases and J 4 bases; bases outside gene matches: 2. Germline CDR1 is MGHDK and CDR2 is SYGVNS. The CDR3 loop spans 14 amino acids. Here the CDR3 reads CASSDDRGPTEAFF. Here the CDR3 DNA reads TGTGCCAGCAGTGATGACAGGGGGCCCACTGAAGCTTTCTTT. Full variable domain (rest looked up from reference TRBV25-1 and TRBJ1-1): EADIYQTPRYLVIGTGKKITLECSQTMGHDKMYWYQQDPGMELHLIHYSYGVNSTEKGDLSSESTVSRIRTEHFPLTLESARPSHTSQYLCASSDDRGPTEAFFGQGTRLTVV.

CDR3 bases: TGTGCCAGCAGCGGAGGGGGCTTGAACACTGAAGCTTTCTTT. This translates into CASSGGGLNTEAFF. The chain combines TRBV9 with TRBJ1-1; 7 nucleotides align to TRBD1. The junction had 2 bases not matched to a gene; V was cut back by 3 bases and J by 0 bases. CDR3 length: 14 amino acids. Germline V CDR1 and CDR2: SGDLS, YYNGEE.

This clone came up once. The chain is built from TRBV5-1 and TRBJ2-1; TRBD1 is a possible D gene (6 bases). The CDR3 is made up of 15 amino acids. V lost 0 bases, J lost 4 bases, and 11 bases lay in between. Germline lookup yields CDR1 SGHRS and CDR2 YFSETQ. This CDR3 reads CASSLEVRGYNEQFF. The CDR3 region has the DNA TGCGCCAGCAGCTTGGAGGTCAGGGGTTACAATGAGCAGTTCTTC. Using reference TRBV5-1 and TRBJ2-1 for the parts outside the CDR3, the full variable domain is KAGVTQTPRYLIKTRGQQVTLSCSPISGHRSVSWYQQTPGQGLQFLFEYFSETQRNKGNFPGRFSGRQFSNSRSEMNVSTLELGDSALYLCASSLEVRGYNEQFFGPGTRLTVL.